These 7 T cell receptor beta chains share one sample of origin, sequenced in a study of TIL therapy for anti-PD-1-resistant metastatic lung cancer. Time point defined: pre-treatment sample, taken before nivolumab and TIL therapy. Sequencing used immunoSEQ v3. The assay was immunoSEQ multiplex PCR, and TCRdb's table has in-frame clones only and misses some. Of approximately 60,000 clones detected, roughly 80% appear once; the ten largest clones hold roughly 2%. Sequencing was performed on blood, taken at baseline. These receptors were taken from a person aged 25 to 85 with non-small cell lung cancer.

The genes are TRBV6-5 and TRBJ2-7; no reliable D call. The germline CDR1 and CDR2 sequences are MNHEY and SVGAGI. The CDR3 contains 11 residues. V gave up 6 bases and J gave up 3 bases, with 6 bases separating them. The CDR3 DNA sequence: TGTGCCAGCAGCCGCATCTACGAGCAGTACTTC. It translates to CASSRIYEQYF.

V and J are TRBV5-6 and TRBJ2-3; the match to TRBD1 covers 11 bases. Germline V gene data show CDR1 as SGHDT and CDR2 as YYEEEE. This CDR3 contains 16 residues. V lost 2 bases and J lost 2; bases outside the gene matches: 4. CDR3 region: CASSFRDRGFTDTQYF. CDR3 coding DNA: TGTGCCAGCAGCTTCAGGGACAGGGGGTTCACAGATACGCAGTATTTT.

There are a few counts of this clone. V and J are TRBV19 and TRBJ1-3; 7 nucleotides align to TRBD1. Trimming took 7 bases from V and 9 from J; bases not matched to a gene: 27. This CDR3 region has 19 residues. The germline V gene has CDR1 LNHDA and CDR2 SQIVND (reference sequence). The CDR3 spells CASNAGIRQGAVVRGTIYF. DNA of the CDR3: TGTGCCAGTAACGCGGGGATACGACAGGGAGCGGTGGTTCGAGGCACCATATATTTT.

In its sample, this clone was seen a few times. The chain employs TRBV4-2 and TRBJ1-6; 9 positions agree with TRBD1. In germline, CDR1 is LGHNA, CDR2 YNFKEQ. This CDR3 is built from 14 residues. Losses at the gene ends were 4 bases for V and 15 bases for J; bases not matched to a gene: 10. The DNA of the CDR3 is TGTGCCAGCAGCCGATGGGACAGGGAGATACGCCTCCACTTT. Its translation: CASSRWDREIRLHF.

The rearrangement uses TRBV5-1 and TRBJ2-7; the D is unclear. V lost 6 bases, J lost 6 bases, and 19 bases lay in between. Germline V gene data show CDR1 as SGHRS and CDR2 as YFSETQ. The CDR3 extends over 14 amino acids. In DNA, the CDR3 is TGCGCCAGCACCGAGAGAACGGATGGTGGCGAGCAGTACTTC. As protein: CASTERTDGGEQYF.

This chain connects TRBV19 to TRBJ2-7; 10 bases map to TRBD1. V was clipped by 8 bases and J by 0 bases; unmatched bases: 7. The CDR3 totals 15 residues. CDR1 LNHDA and CDR2 SQIVND come from the germline V gene (reference sequence). The CDR3: CASRRQGADSYEQYF. CDR3 in DNA: TGTGCCAGTCGTAGACAGGGGGCGGACTCCTACGAGCAGTACTTC.

This clone was seen a few times. V is TRBV4-1 and J is TRBJ2-1; D assignment may be TRBD1 or TRBD2 (6 bases each). CDR3 size: 16 residues. Per germline, CDR1 MGHRA and CDR2 YSYEKL. The V end was cut by 0 bases, the J end by 11 bases, with 20 bases between. CDR3 coding DNA: TGCGCCAGCAGCCAAGAAGGGGGGCTAGCGAGGACTAAGCAGTTCTTC. Translation gives CASSQEGGLARTKQFF.